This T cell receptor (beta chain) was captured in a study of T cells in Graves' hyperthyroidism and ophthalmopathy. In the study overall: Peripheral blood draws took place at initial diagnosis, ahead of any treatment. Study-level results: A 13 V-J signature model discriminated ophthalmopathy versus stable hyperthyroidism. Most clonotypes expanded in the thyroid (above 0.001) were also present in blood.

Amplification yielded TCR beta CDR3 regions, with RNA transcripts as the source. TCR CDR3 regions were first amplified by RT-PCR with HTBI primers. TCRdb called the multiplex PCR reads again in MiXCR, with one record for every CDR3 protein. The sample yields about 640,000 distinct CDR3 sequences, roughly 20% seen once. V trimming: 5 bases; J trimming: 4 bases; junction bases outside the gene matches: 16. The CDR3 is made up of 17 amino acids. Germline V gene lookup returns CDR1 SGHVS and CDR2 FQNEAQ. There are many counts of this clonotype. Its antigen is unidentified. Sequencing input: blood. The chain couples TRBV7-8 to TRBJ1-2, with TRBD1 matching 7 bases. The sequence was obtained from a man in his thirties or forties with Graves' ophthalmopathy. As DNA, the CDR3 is TGTGCCAGCAGCCTCCTTCCGGGACAGCCCCTCCCCTATGGCTACACCTTC. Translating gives CASSLLPGQPLPYGYTF. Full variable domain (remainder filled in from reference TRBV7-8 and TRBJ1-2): GAGVSQSPRYKVAKRGQDVALRCDPISGHVSLFWYQQALGQGPEFLTYFQNEAQLDKSGLPSDRFFAERPEGSVSTLKIQRTQQEDSAVYLCASSLLPGQPLPYGYTFGSGTRLTVV.